This T cell receptor beta chain was sequenced during a study of T cells after yellow fever vaccination. This clonotype was counted many times. Its antigen is undetermined. Study findings and constraints: Contamination by abundant bulk-population clonotypes could be present in FACS-sorted repertoires. Researchers report a weaker secondary response that nonetheless peaked faster, day 5 versus 15. Primary-vaccination clones mostly resurfaced post-booster (more than 95% CD4, about 87% CD8).

The CDR3 totals 13 residues. Trimming left V 2 bases short and J 7 bases short, with 6 bases between. Germline CDR1 SGHTA, CDR2 FQGTGA. The authors made TCR cDNA by 5'RACE template switching, adding a universal primer site and UMIs. TCRdb itself ran the 5' RACE reads through MiXCR, one entry per CDR3 protein. The sample consists of a few hundred thousand distinct CDR3 sequences, 7% to 10% of them appearing once. This sequence was found in a man between 18 and 29 years old who received the YFV17D yellow fever vaccine. The rearrangement joins TRBV7-3 to TRBJ1-6; D remains unclear. Sequenced here: PBMCs, sampled 35 to 50 days after the first yellow fever vaccination. The CDR3 region is CASSLLENSPLHF. CDR3 nucleotides: TGTGCCAGCAGCTTATTAGAGAATTCACCCCTCCACTTT. Based on the CDR3 plus reference TRBV7-3 and TRBJ1-6, the full variable domain is GAGVSQTPSNKVTEKGKYVELRCDPISGHTALYWYRQSLGQGPEFLIYFQGTGAADDSGLPNDRFFAVRPEGSVSTLKIQRTERGDSAVYLCASSLLENSPLHFGNGTRLTVT.